This T cell receptor beta chain was observed in a study of T cell responses to AZD1222 COVID-19 vaccine. The wider study: Analysis merged second doses at about 4 or about 12 weeks.

The data were produced by immunoSEQ multiplex PCR, yet TCRdb's version contains in-frame clones alone and is incomplete. The table shows tens of thousands of clones, with 85% to 90% occurring only once. About this clone itself: Its antigen is currently unknown.

Study observations and caveats: Just a handful of AZD1222 recipients were seropositive at baseline.

The CDR3 loop spans 17 amino acids. The V gene's germline CDR1 is SGHNT and CDR2 YYREEE (reference sequence). V was clipped by 2 bases and J by 0 bases, with 15 bases between them. The input for sequencing was peripheral blood, taken on day 0 of AZD1222 vaccination. The V gene is TRBV5-4, the J gene TRBJ1-3; tentative D call: TRBD1 (6 bases). This TCR derives from an adult in good health. Here the CDR3 DNA reads TGTGCCAGCAGCTTTGGGGGGGACACCTACTCTGGAAACACCATATATTTT. Its translation is CASSFGGDTYSGNTIYF. Combining the CDR3 with reference TRBV5-4 and TRBJ1-3 gives the whole variable domain ETGVTQSPTHLIKTRGQQVTLRCSSQSGHNTVSWYQQALGQGPQFIFQYYREEENGRGNFPPRFSGLQFPNYSSELNVNALELDDSALYLCASSFGGDTYSGNTIYFGEGSWLTVV.